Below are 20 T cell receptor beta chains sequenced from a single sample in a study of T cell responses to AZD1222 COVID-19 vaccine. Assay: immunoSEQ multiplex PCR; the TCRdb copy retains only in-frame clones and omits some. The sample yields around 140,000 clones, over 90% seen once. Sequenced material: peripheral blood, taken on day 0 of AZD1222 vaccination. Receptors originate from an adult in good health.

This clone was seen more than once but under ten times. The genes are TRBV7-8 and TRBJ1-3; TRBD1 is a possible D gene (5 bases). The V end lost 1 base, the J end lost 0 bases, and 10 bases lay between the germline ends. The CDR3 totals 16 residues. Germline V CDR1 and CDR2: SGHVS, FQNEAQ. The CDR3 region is CASSLDGRDSGNTIYF. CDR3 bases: TGTGCCAGCAGCTTAGACGGCAGGGACTCTGGAAACACCATATATTTT.

CDR3 region: CASSQETSGRHEQYF. CDR3 in DNA: TGCGCCAGCAGCCAGGAGACTAGCGGGAGGCACGAGCAGTACTTC. The chain links TRBV4-3 to TRBJ2-7; 13 positions match TRBD2. CDR3 size: 15 residues. Trimming took 3 bases from V and 5 from J; bases not matched to a gene: 4. Germline V gene lookup returns CDR1 LGHNA and CDR2 YSLEER.

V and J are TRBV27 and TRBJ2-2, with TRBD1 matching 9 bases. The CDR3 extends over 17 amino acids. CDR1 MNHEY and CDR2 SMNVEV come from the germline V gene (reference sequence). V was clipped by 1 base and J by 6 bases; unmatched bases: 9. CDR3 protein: CASSLFRQGEGAGELFF. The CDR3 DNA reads TGTGCCAGCAGTTTATTCCGACAGGGGGAAGGGGCCGGGGAGCTGTTTTTT.

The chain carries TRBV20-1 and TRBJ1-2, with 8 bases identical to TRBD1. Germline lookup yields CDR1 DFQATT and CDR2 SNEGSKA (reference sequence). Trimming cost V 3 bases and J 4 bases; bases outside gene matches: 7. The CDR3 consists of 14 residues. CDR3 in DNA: TGCAGTGCTAGTACACAGGGGGTGAGCTATGGCTACACCTTC. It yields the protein CSASTQGVSYGYTF.

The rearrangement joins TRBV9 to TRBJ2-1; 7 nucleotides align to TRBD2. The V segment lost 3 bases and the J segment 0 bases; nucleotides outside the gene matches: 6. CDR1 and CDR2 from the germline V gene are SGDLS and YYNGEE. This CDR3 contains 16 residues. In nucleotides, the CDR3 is TGTGCCAGCAGCGAGTTAGCGGGTATCTCCTACAATGAGCAGTTCTTC. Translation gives CASSELAGISYNEQFF. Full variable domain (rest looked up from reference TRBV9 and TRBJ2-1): DSGVTQTPKHLITATGQRVTLRCSPRSGDLSVYWYQQSLDQGLQFLIQYYNGEERAKGNILERFSAQQFPDLHSELNLSSLELGDSALYFCASSELAGISYNEQFFGPGTRLTVL.

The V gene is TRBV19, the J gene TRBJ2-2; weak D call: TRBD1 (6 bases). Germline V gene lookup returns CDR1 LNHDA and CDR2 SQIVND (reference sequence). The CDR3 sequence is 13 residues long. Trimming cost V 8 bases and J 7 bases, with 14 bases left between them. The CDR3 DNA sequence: TGTGCCAGTCGCTACAGGGTCCTCGGGGAGCTGTTTTTT. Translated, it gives CASRYRVLGELFF.

The CDR3 here is CASSPRDRGTTNEKLFF. Here the CDR3 DNA reads TGTGCCAGTAGTCCTCGGGACAGGGGAACAACTAATGAAAAACTGTTTTTT. This chain links TRBV19 with TRBJ1-4; TRBD1 agrees at 10 bases. CDR1 and CDR2 (germline): LNHDA, SQIVND (reference sequence). V trimming: 5 bases; J trimming: 0 bases; junction bases outside the gene matches: 6. This CDR3 is built from 17 residues.

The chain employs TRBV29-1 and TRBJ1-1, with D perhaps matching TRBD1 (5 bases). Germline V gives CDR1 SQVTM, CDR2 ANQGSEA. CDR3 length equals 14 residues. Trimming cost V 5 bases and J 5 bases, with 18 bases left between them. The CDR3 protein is CSVQGGRGITEAFF. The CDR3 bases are TGCAGCGTTCAAGGTGGGCGGGGGATAACTGAAGCTTTCTTT.

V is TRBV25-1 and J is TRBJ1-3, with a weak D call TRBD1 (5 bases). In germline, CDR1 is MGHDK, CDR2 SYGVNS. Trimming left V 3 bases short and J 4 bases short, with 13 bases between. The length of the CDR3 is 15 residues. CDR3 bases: TGTGCCAGCAGTGATAGGGGATTGGCAGGAAACACCATATATTTT. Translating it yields CASSDRGLAGNTIYF.

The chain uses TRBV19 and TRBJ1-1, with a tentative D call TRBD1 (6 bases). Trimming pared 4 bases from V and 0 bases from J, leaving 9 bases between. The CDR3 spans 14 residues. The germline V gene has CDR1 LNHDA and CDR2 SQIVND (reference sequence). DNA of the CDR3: TGTGCCAGTAGTACCAGGGGTATGAACACTGAAGCTTTCTTT. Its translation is CASSTRGMNTEAFF.

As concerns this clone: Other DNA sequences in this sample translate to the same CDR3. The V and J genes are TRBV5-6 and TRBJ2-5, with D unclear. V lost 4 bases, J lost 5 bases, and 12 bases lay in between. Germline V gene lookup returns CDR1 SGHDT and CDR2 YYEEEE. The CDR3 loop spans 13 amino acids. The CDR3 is CASSLRNGETQYF. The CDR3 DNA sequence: TGTGCCAGCAGCCTCCGTAACGGGGAGACCCAGTACTTC.

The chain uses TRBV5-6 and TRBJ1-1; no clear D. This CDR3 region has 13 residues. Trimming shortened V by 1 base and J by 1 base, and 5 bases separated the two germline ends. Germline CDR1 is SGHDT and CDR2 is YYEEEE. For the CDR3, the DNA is TGTGCCAGCAGCTTGAAACCGAACACTGAAGCTTTCTTT. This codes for CASSLKPNTEAFF.

CDR3 sequence: CASGDRGTDTQYF. CDR3 nucleotides: TGTGCCAGCGGGGACAGAGGCACAGATACGCAGTATTTT. The chain couples TRBV3-1 (or the pseudogene TRBV3-2) to TRBJ2-3; TRBD1 aligns across 7 bases. Germline CDR1 reads LGHDT; CDR2 reads YNNKEL (reference sequence). V trimming: 8 bases; J trimming: 1 base; junction bases outside the gene matches: 3. This CDR3 contains 13 residues.

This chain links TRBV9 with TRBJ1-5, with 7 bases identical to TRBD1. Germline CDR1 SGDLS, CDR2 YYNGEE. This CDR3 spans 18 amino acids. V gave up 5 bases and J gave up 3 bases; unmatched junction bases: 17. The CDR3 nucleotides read TGTGCCAGCAGGAGAGGTAAGGGACAGCCGAGATCCAATCAGCCCCAGCATTTT. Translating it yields CASRRGKGQPRSNQPQHF.

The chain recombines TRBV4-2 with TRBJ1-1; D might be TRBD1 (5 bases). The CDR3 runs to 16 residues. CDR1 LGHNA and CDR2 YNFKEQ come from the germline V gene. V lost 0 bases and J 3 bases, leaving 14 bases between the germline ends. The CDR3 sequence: CASSQEGVGGYTEAFF. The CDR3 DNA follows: TGTGCCAGCAGCCAAGAAGGGGTCGGCGGATACACTGAAGCTTTCTTT.

CDR3 nucleotide sequence: TGTGCCAGCAGCTTCTCGGACAGGGGAGGGACCCAGTACTTC. Translating gives CASSFSDRGGTQYF. V is TRBV7-2 and J is TRBJ2-5, with TRBD1 matching over 9 bases. This CDR3 has 14 amino acids. Germline values: CDR1 SGHTA, CDR2 FQGNSA. V lost 3 bases to trimming and J lost 7 bases; unmatched junction nucleotides: 6. The complete variable domain, with remaining parts taken from reference TRBV7-2 and TRBJ2-5, reads GAGVSQSPSNKVTEKGKDVELRCDPISGHTALYWYRQSLGQGLEFLIYFQGNSAPDKSGLPSDRFSAERTGGSVSTLTIQRTQQEDSAVYLCASSFSDRGGTQYFGPGTRLLVL.

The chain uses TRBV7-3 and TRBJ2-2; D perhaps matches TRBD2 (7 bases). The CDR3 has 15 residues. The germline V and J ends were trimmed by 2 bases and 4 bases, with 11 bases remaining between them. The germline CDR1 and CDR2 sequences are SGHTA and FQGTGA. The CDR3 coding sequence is TGTGCCAGCAGCTTACGGGGGGCGGGCACCGGGGAGCTGTTTTTT. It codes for CASSLRGAGTGELFF.

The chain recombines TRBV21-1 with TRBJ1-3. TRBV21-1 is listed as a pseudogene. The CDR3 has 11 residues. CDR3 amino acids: CATGRGNTIYF. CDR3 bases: TGTGCCACCGGGAGGGGAAACACCATATATTTT.

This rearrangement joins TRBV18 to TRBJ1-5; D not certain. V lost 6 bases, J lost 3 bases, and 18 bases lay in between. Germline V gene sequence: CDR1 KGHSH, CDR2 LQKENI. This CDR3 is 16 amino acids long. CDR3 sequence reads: CASSPPELPYNQPQHF. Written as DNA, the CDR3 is TGTGCCAGCTCTCCTCCGGAACTCCCATACAATCAGCCCCAGCATTTT. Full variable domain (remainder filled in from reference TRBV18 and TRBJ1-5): NAGVMQNPRHLVRRRGQEARLRCSPMKGHSHVYWYRQLPEEGLKFMVYLQKENIIDESGMPKERFSAEFPKEGPSILRIQQVVRGDSAAYFCASSPPELPYNQPQHFGDGTRLSIL.

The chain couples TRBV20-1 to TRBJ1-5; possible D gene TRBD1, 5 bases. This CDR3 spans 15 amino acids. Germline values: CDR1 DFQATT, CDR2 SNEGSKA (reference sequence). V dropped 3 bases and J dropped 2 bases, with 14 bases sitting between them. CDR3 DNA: TGCAGTGCTAGTCGCCCTCTGGGACGCAATCAGCCCCAGCATTTT. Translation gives CSASRPLGRNQPQHF.